Listed here are 7 T cell receptor beta chains from one sample, sequenced in a study of early T cells in non-severe SARS-CoV-2 infection. Via MiXCR, TCRdb re-called the 5' RACE reads, giving one row per CDR3 protein. The sample has about 36,000 distinct CDR3 sequences, less than 8% seen once. The sample consisted of whole blood, taken at baseline. Source of these receptors: an adult who was a healthcare worker with PCR-confirmed SARS-CoV-2 infection or an uninfected control (not recorded which).

Many counts were recorded for this clonotype. This chain uses TRBV3-1 with TRBJ1-1; D uncertain. Germline assignment: CDR1 LGHDT and CDR2 YNNKEL (reference sequence). V lost 4 bases, J lost 5 bases, and 17 bases lay in between. CDR3 size: 15 residues. The CDR3, as DNA: TGTGCCAGCAGCCTTCGGACTGGGAAAAGGACTGAAGCTTTCTTT. Translation gives CASSLRTGKRTEAFF. The full variable domain, with the rest looked up from reference TRBV3-1 and TRBJ1-1, is DTAVSQTPKYLVTQMGNDKSIKCEQNLGHDTMYWYKQDSKKFLKIMFSYNNKELIINETVPNRFSPKSPDKAHLNLHINSLELGDSAVYFCASSLRTGKRTEAFFGQGTRLTVV.

The chain is built from TRBV6-5 and TRBJ1-2, with no clear D. The V end was cut by 6 bases, the J end by 1 base, with 6 bases between. The CDR3 consists of 12 residues. Per germline, CDR1 MNHEY and CDR2 SVGAGI. The CDR3 reads CASRLDNYGYTF. The CDR3 DNA sequence: TGTGCCAGCAGACTAGATAACTATGGCTACACCTTC.

This clonotype has ten or more counts. The chain is built from TRBV29-1 and TRBJ2-3, with D uncertain. CDR1 is SQVTM, CDR2 ANQGSEA, per germline. The CDR3 covers 14 residues. With 7 bases removed from V and 2 bases from J, the gap between germline ends came to 16 bases. CDR3 in DNA: TGCAGCGCCGTCAACCGGGCCGTCACAGATACGCAGTATTTT. It codes for CSAVNRAVTDTQYF.

This clonotype was counted only a few times. V gene TRBV20-1 combines with J gene TRBJ2-3; D gene ambiguous. CDR3 length: 13 residues. Germline CDR1 and CDR2: DFQATT and SNEGSKA (reference sequence). V lost 5 bases and J 0 bases, leaving 9 bases between the germline ends. The CDR3 DNA reads as TGCAGTGCTTCCAAAGACAGCACAGATACGCAGTATTTT. This encodes CSASKDSTDTQYF.

This clonotype was picked up many times. This sequence joins TRBV28 and TRBJ2-5; D remains unclear. Per the germline V gene, CDR1 is MDHEN and CDR2 is SYDVKM. The CDR3 sequence is 13 residues long. Trimming removed 5 bases at V and 5 bases at J, with 12 bases between. The CDR3 region is CASSQSLRETQYF. For the CDR3, the DNA is TGTGCCAGCAGTCAATCCCTGAGGGAGACCCAGTACTTC.

About this clonotype itself: The final CDR3 position lacks the conserved phenylalanine or tryptophan, pointing to a likely read error. The CDR3 spells CASSPGGRHEQYI. Written as DNA, the CDR3 is TGTGCCAGCAGCCCCGGGGGGAGGCACGAGCAGTACATC. V usage is TRBV7-9 and J usage is TRBJ2-7, with 7 bases matching TRBD2. CDR1 SEHNR and CDR2 FQNEAQ come from the germline V gene (reference sequence). This CDR3 is 13 amino acids long. V shed 5 bases and J 5 bases; nucleotides not matched to a gene: 6.

This clonotype was picked up a small number of times. V usage is TRBV11-2 and J usage is TRBJ2-4; no definite D call. CDR1 is SGHAT and CDR2 is FQNNGV in the germline V gene. The V gene lost 1 base and the J gene lost 0 bases, with 4 bases spanning the gap. This CDR3 spans 14 amino acids. The CDR3 loop reads CASSLGGAKNIQYF. In nucleotides, the CDR3 is TGTGCCAGCAGCTTAGGGGGAGCCAAAAACATTCAGTACTTC.